The clone carrying this T cell receptor (beta chain) appeared many times. These data originate in a study of identical twins. MiXCR, applied by TCRdb to the 5' RACE reads, yields one record per CDR3 protein. This sample has about 530,000 distinct CDR3 sequences, with approximately 16% found just once. CDR3 length: 13 amino acids. Germline CDR1 MNHNS, CDR2 SASEGT. The junction had 1 base not matched to a gene; V was cut back by 6 bases and J by 0 bases. The same data also went into a second study, on yellow fever vaccine responses in identical twins.

The TCR sequence derives from a woman aged 18-35 years in good health. The chain uses TRBV6-1 and TRBJ1-1, with 7 bases lining up with TRBD1. Source material: CD4+ T cells sorted from blood. CDR3 coding DNA: TGTGCCAGCAGGGGACAGATGAACACTGAAGCTTTCTTT. Its translation: CASRGQMNTEAFF.